A single TCR beta chain is shown here with its context. Its antigen is currently unknown. This entry comes from a study of T cell responses to AZD1222 COVID-19 vaccine. Study in general: Pooled in the analysis were second doses at about 4 or about 12 weeks. Whole-study findings and limits: Increased Spike-specific TCR breadth and depth were observed after two AZD1222 doses. Only five to seven individuals given AZD1222 were seropositive at baseline.

The repertoire was sequenced with immunoSEQ multiplex PCR; TCRdb's copy has only in-frame clones and lacks some. The table lists around 200,000 clones, approximately 86% of them singletons. Germline CDR1 reads MGHRA; CDR2 reads YSYEKL. The trim removed 0 bases at V and 5 bases at J, leaving 9 bases unmatched. This CDR3 spans 16 amino acids. The sequenced sample was peripheral blood, obtained on day 0 of AZD1222 vaccination. The chain uses TRBV4-1 and TRBJ2-7, with 8 bases aligning to TRBD2. This clonotype was sampled from an adult in good health. Written as DNA, the CDR3 is TGCGCCAGCAGCCAAGAACAAGCGGGAGTTCTCCACGAGCAGTACTTC. Translation gives CASSQEQAGVLHEQYF.